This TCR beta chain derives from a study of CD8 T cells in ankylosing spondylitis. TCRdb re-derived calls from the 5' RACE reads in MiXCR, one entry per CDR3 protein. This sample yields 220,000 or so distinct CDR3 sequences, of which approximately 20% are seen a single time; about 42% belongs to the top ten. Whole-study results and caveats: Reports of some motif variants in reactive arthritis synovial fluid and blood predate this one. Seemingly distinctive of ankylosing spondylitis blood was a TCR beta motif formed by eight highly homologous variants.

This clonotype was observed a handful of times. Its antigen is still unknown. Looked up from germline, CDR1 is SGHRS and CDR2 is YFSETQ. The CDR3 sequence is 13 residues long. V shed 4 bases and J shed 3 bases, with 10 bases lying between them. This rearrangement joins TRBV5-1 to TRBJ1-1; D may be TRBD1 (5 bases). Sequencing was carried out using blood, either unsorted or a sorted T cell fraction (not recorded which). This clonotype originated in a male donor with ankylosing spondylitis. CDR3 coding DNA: TGCGCCAGCAGCGAGGGCAGGGACACTGAAGCTTTCTTT. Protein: CASSEGRDTEAFF.